This T cell receptor beta chain emerged from a study of cytomegalovirus exposure and HLA in healthy donors. CDR3 length: 14 residues. The trim removed 2 bases at V and 6 bases at J, leaving 6 bases unmatched. CDR1 is LGHNA and CDR2 is YNFKEQ in the germline V gene. Vbeta (60) and Jbeta (13) primers were used in the PCR. TCRdb's table, derived via immunoSEQ multiplex PCR, lists solely in-frame clones and lacks some. Found here are about 160,000 clones, 80% to 90% of them singletons; the top ten hold roughly 2%. In its sample, this clone was seen a few times. The clonotype was recovered from a woman in her late teens or twenties in good health and CMV-seronegative. The chain employs TRBV4-2 and TRBJ2-7; 8 bases map to TRBD1. Material for sequencing was PBMCs. The CDR3 nucleotides read TGTGCCAGCAGCCAACCGGGACAGGCACCCGAGCAGTACTTC. Translation gives CASSQPGQAPEQYF.